The present TCR beta chain was sequenced within a study of blood T cell repertoires in COVID-19. This clone has a handful of counts. Assay used: immunoSEQ multiplex PCR; TCRdb lists only in-frame clones, some missing. The sample contains 100,000 to 130,000 clones, around four fifths of which appear only once. With 5 bases clipped from V and 6 bases from J, the junction kept 12 bases outside the gene matches. The CDR3 consists of 16 residues. The V gene's germline CDR1 is MDHEN and CDR2 SYDVKM. The rearrangement links TRBV28 to TRBJ2-1; 8 positions agree with TRBD2. The sequenced sample was peripheral blood. The sequence was obtained from a woman in her 70s with acute or convalescent COVID-19. CDR3 nucleotides: TGTGCCAGCAGTACCTTGAGACGGGAGGGGCTCAATGAGCAGTTCTTC. Protein sequence: CASSTLRREGLNEQFF.